The entry below describes one T cell receptor (beta chain). Its antigen remains unidentified. This entry comes from a study of cytomegalovirus exposure and HLA in healthy donors. The PCR used 60 Vbeta and 13 Jbeta primers. Repertoires were generated with immunoSEQ multiplex PCR, while TCRdb's copy carries only in-frame clones and drops some. The data show 100,000 to 150,000 clones, with roughly 80% seen just once and less than 5.5% held by the top ten. Study-level results: TCR beta V- and J-gene trimming, according to a later analysis, was linked to a missense DCLRE1C variant. About 87% or about 30% of the time was how often most TCR beta V segments were productive, according to an earlier analysis. For presence/absence analyses, sequencing depth was assumed to be roughly uniform across donors.

Whereas donors were nominally healthy upon sampling, unrecorded immune exposures were probable. The germline V gene encodes CDR1 SGDLS and CDR2 YYNGEE. The CDR3 is 15 amino acids. Trimming cost V 0 bases and J 3 bases, with 10 bases left between them. The sample taken for sequencing was PBMCs. The gene calls are TRBV9 and TRBJ2-1; D call uncertain. The clonotype originates from a man aged 50 to 60 in good health and CMV-seropositive. CDR3: CASSVAGLVYNEQFF. As DNA, the CDR3 is TGTGCCAGCAGCGTAGCCGGCCTAGTCTACAATGAGCAGTTCTTC.